A selection of T cell receptor beta chains follows, all from one sample in a study of T cells in Graves' hyperthyroidism and ophthalmopathy. TCRdb re-derived calls from the multiplex PCR reads in MiXCR, one entry per CDR3 protein. The sample contains approximately 690,000 distinct CDR3 sequences, roughly 20% of which appear only once. Sequencing was carried out using blood. The source of these receptors is a man aged 30-40 years with Graves' ophthalmopathy. CDR3s include the opening cysteine and the closing phenylalanine or tryptophan. The D gene is left open where the match is weak. The size field is filled for only some rows; it gives once, few, many or a size class.

d_gene	abundance	v_gene	j_gene	CDR3nt	CDR3aa
-	-	TRBV6-1	TRBJ1-2	TGTGCCAGCAGTGAAAGCCGGTTTGGTGGCTACACCTTC	CASSESRFGGYTF
-	once	TRBV6-5	TRBJ2-2	TGTGCCAGCAGTTACGGGGTAGGGGGGAACACCGGGGAGCTGTTTTTT	CASSYGVGGNTGELFF
-	few	TRBV6-1	TRBJ1-2	TGTGCCAGCAGTGAAGGGAACTATGGCTACACCTTC	CASSEGNYGYTF
-	many	TRBV3-1	TRBJ1-1	TGTGCCAGCAGCCAGTTAAACAGGAACACTGAAGCTTTCTTT	CASSQLNRNTEAFF
TRBD2	few	TRBV11-2	TRBJ2-2	TGTGCCAGCAGCTTAGCGCCTAGCGGGAGGGACTCCGGGGAGCTGTTTTTT	CASSLAPSGRDSGELFF
-	-	TRBV24-1	TRBJ2-7	TGTGCCACCAGGCCTGGGACGGAGAGCTACGAGCAGTACTTC	CATRPGTESYEQYF
TRBD2	many	TRBV6-1	TRBJ2-7	TGTGCCAGCAGGCATAGGACTAGCGGGGCCTACTACGAGCAGTACTTC	CASRHRTSGAYYEQYF
-	-	TRBV7-9	TRBJ2-3	TGTGCCAGCCTTTCTCCCGGGACAGATACGCAGTATTTT	CASLSPGTDTQYF
TRBD2	-	TRBV6-1	TRBJ2-5	TGTGCCAGCAGGTTGACTAGCGAGGAACAAGAGACCCAGTACTTC	CASRLTSEEQETQYF
-	many	TRBV11-1	TRBJ1-1	TGTGCCAGCAGCTTCCGGGCCCGGGTCTCTGAAGCTTTCTTT	CASSFRARVSEAFF
TRBD2	many	TRBV20-1	TRBJ2-1	TGCAGTGAGCTGGCGGGAGGGTTGAATGAGCAGTTCTTC	CSELAGGLNEQFF
TRBD2	many	TRBV12-3/TRBV12-4	TRBJ2-3	TGTGCCAGCAGTACATTGCTAGCGGGTAGCACAGATACGCAGTATTTT	CASSTLLAGSTDTQYF
-	few	TRBV5-1	TRBJ1-5	TGCGCCAGCAGCGCACACGGGGGTAGCAATCAGCCCCAGCATTTT	CASSAHGGSNQPQHF
TRBD2	-	TRBV29-1	TRBJ2-1	TGCAGCGTTGTAGGTAGAGGGACTAGCGGGAGAGGGGAGCAGTTCTTC	CSVVGRGTSGRGEQFF
-	-	TRBV6-1	TRBJ2-5	TGTGCCAGCAGTGAAGCATTAAGCGTGAGGGAGACCCAGTACTTC	CASSEALSVRETQYF
-	-	TRBV19	TRBJ1-1	TGTGCCAGTAGTATAGAGGTGGGACGGCTTAACACTGAAGCTTTCTTT	CASSIEVGRLNTEAFF
TRBD1	many	TRBV11-2	TRBJ1-2	TGTGCCAGCAGCTTCCGGGACAGTCAAGGCTACACCTTC	CASSFRDSQGYTF
-	-	TRBV29-1	TRBJ2-7	TGCAGCGTTGAATCCAGGGGCTACGAGCAGTACTTC	CSVESRGYEQYF
TRBD2	many	TRBV10-3	TRBJ2-1	TGTGCCATCAGTGAGTCTGGCGGGAGTTCGAACGAGCAGTTCTTC	CAISESGGSSNEQFF
TRBD1	many	TRBV6-1	TRBJ1-1	TGTGCCAGCAGTCCTTGGGACAGCCAGAAGAACACTGAAGCTTTCTTT	CASSPWDSQKNTEAFF
TRBD2	-	TRBV4-2	TRBJ2-3	TGTGCCAGCAGCCATCCTAGCGGGAGTTACACAGATACGCAGTATTTT	CASSHPSGSYTDTQYF
-	-	TRBV9	TRBJ1-1	TGTGCCAGCAGCGCCCACGGGAGCACTGAAGCTTTCTTT	CASSAHGSTEAFF
-	few	TRBV30	TRBJ2-7	TGTGCCTGGAGTGTAACCCGTCGATCCTACGAGCAGTACTTC	CAWSVTRRSYEQYF
-	many	TRBV7-8	TRBJ2-5	TGTGCCAGCAGCTTACTGGTGACTAGACAAGAGACCCAGTACTTC	CASSLLVTRQETQYF
-	many	TRBV7-9	TRBJ2-5	TGTGCCAGCAGTGTAGGAGGATGGGAGACCCAGTACTTC	CASSVGGWETQYF